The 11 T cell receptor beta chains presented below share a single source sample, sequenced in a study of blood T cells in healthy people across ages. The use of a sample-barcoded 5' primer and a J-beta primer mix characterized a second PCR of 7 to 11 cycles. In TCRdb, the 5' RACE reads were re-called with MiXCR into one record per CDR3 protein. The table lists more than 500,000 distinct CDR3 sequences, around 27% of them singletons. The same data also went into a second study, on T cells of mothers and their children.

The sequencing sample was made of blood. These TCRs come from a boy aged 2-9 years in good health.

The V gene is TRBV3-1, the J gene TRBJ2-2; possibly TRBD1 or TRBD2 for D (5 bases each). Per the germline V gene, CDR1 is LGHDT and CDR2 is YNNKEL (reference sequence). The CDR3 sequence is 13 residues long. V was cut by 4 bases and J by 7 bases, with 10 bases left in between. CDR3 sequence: CASSPLRGGELFF. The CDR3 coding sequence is TGTGCCAGCAGCCCTCTGAGGGGCGGGGAGCTGTTTTTT.

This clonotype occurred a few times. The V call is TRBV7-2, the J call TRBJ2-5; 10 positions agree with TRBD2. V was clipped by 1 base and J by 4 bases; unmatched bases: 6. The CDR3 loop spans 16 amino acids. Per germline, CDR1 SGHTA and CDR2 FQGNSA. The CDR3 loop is CASSLGSGRAGETQYF. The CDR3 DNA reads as TGTGCCAGCAGCTTAGGGAGCGGGAGGGCCGGAGAGACCCAGTACTTC.

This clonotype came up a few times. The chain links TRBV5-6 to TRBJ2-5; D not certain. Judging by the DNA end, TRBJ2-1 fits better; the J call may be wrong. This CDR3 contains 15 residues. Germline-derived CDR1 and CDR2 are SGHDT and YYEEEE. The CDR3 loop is CASSAYRSGIGEQFF. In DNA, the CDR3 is TGTGCCAGCAGCGCTTATAGGAGTGGGATCGGGGAGCAGTTCTTC.

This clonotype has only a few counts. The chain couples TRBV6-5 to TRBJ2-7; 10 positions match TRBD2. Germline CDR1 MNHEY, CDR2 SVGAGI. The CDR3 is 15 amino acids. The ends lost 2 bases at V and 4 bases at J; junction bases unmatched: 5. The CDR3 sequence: CASSYRASGSYEQYF. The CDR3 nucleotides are TGTGCCAGCAGTTACAGGGCTAGCGGGAGTTACGAGCAGTACTTC.

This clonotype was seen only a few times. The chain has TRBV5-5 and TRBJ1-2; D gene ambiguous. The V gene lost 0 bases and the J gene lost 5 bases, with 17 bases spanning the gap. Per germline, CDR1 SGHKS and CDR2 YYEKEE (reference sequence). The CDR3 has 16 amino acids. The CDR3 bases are TGTGCCAGCAGCTTGGCGGCATTTACTCAGAGTTATGGCTACACCTTC. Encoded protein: CASSLAAFTQSYGYTF. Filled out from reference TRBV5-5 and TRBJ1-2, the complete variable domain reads DAGVTQSPTHLIKTRGQQVTLRCSPISGHKSVSWYQQVLGQGPQFIFQYYEKEERGRGNFPDRFSARQFPNYSSELNVNALLLGDSALYLCASSLAAFTQSYGYTFGSGTRLTVV.

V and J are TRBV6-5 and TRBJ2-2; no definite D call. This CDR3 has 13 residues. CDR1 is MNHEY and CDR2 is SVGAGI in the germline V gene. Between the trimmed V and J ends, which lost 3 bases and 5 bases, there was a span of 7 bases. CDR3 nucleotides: TGTGCCAGCAGTTATCTGGCGACCGGGGAGCTGTTTTTT. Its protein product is CASSYLATGELFF.

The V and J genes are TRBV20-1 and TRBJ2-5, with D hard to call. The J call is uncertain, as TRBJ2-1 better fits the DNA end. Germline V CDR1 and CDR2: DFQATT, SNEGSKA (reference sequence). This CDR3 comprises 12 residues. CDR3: CSASLQTDEQFF. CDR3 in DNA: TGCAGTGCTAGTTTGCAGACGGATGAGCAGTTCTTC.

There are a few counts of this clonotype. The CDR3 protein is CASSTRWGEQFF. In nucleotides, the CDR3 is TGTGCCAGTAGTACCCGTTGGGGAGAGCAGTTCTTC. The rearrangement joins TRBV19 to TRBJ2-5, with D hard to call. The DNA end favors TRBJ2-1, so the J call may be wrong. This CDR3 has 12 amino acids. Germline CDR1 and CDR2: LNHDA and SQIVND (reference sequence).

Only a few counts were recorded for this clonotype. The CDR3 DNA follows: TGTGCCAGCAGCCCTCACCGGGAGGGCCGCTACGAGCAGTACTTC. Its translation: CASSPHREGRYEQYF. The rearrangement joins TRBV7-2 to TRBJ2-7; 8 bases match TRBD2. The junction had 9 bases not matched to a gene; V was cut back by 5 bases and J by 3 bases. This CDR3 is built from 15 residues. Per germline, CDR1 SGHTA and CDR2 FQGNSA.

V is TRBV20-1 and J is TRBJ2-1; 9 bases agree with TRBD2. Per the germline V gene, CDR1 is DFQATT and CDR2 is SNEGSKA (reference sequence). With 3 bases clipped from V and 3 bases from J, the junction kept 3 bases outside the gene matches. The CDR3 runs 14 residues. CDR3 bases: TGCAGTGCTAGTACGCGGGAGGGCTACAATGAGCAGTTCTTC. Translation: CSASTREGYNEQFF.

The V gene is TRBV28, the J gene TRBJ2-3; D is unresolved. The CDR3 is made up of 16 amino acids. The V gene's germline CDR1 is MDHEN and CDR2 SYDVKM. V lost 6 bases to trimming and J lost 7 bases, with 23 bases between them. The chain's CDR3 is CASRKHGSPKPNTQYF. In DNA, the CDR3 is TGTGCCAGCAGAAAACACGGATCGCCAAAACCTAATACGCAGTATTTT. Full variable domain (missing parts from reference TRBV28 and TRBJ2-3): DVKVTQSSRYLVKRTGEKVFLECVQDMDHENMFWYRQDPGLGLRLIYFSYDVKMKEKGDIPEGYSVSREKKERFSLILESASTNQTSMYLCASRKHGSPKPNTQYFGPGTRLTVL.